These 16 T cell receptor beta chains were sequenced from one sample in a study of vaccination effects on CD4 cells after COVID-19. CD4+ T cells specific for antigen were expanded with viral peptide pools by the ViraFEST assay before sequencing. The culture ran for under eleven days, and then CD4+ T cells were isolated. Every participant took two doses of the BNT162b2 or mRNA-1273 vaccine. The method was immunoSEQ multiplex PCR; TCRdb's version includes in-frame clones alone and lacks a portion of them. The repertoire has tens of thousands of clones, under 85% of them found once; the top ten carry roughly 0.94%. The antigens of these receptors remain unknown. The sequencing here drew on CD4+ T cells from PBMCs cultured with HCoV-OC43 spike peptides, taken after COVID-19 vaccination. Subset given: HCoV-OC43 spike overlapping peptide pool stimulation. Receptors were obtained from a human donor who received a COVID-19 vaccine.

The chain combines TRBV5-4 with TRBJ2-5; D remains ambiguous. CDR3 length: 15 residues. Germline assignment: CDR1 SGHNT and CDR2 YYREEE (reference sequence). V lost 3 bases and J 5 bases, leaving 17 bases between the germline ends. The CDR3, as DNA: TGTGCCAGCAGCTCTTTAGCAGCAACGTTGGAGACCCAGTACTTC. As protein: CASSSLAATLETQYF.

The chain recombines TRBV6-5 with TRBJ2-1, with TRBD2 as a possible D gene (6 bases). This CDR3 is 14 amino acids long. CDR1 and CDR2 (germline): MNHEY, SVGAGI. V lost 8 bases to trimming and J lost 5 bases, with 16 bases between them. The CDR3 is CASHRDSQDNEQFF. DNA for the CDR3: TGTGCCAGCCACCGGGACTCCCAGGACAATGAGCAGTTCTTC.

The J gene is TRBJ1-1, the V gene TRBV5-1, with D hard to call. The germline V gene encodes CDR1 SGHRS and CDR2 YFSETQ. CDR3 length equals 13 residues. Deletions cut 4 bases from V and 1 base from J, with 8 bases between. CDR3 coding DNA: TGCGCCAGCAGCCTCCAATCGAACACTGAAGCTTTCTTT. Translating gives CASSLQSNTEAFF.

CDR3 sequence (DNA): TGTGCCAGCAGCAGCGGACTAGCCTACGAGCAGTTCTTC. This translates into CASSSGLAYEQFF. This chain joins TRBV5-6 and TRBJ2-1, with 8 bases identical to TRBD2. V was pared by 4 bases and J by 10 bases, with 7 bases of the junction left unmatched. Germline V gene data show CDR1 as SGHDT and CDR2 as YYEEEE. CDR3 length equals 13 residues.

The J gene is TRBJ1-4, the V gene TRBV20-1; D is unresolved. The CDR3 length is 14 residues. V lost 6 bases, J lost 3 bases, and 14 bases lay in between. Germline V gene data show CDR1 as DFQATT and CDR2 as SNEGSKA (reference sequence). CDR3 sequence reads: CSASSPGSNEKLFF. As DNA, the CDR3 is TGCAGTGCCAGTAGCCCAGGCTCTAATGAAAAACTGTTTTTT.

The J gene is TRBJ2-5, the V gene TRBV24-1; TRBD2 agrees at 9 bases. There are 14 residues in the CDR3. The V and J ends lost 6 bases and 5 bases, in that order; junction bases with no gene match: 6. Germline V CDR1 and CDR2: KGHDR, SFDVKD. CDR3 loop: CATSMASGVETQYF. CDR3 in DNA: TGTGCCACCAGTATGGCTAGCGGGGTGGAGACCCAGTACTTC.

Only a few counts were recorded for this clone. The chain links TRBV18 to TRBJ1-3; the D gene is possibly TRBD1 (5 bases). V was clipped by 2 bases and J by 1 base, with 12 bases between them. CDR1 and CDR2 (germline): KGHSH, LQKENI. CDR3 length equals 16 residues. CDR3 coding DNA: TGTGCCAGCTCACCAAAACCGCAGGGATCTGGAAACACCATATATTTT. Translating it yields CASSPKPQGSGNTIYF.

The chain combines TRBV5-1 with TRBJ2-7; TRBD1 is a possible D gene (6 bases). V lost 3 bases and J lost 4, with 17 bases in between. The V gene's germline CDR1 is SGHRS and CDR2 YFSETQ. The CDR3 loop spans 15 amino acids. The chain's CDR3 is CASSSPKGQKYEQYV. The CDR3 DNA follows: TGCGCCAGCAGCTCGCCGAAAGGACAGAAATACGAGCAGTACGTC.

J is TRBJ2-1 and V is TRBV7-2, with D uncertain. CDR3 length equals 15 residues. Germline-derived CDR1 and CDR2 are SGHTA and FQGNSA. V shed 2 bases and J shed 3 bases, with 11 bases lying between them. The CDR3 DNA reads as TGTGCCAGCAGCTTAATTACGGCCATCTACAATGAGCAGTTCTTC. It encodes CASSLITAIYNEQFF.

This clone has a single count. The CDR3 region has the DNA TGTGCCAGCAGCTTAGACTATCGGCGGCGGGATGCCGGGGAGCTGTTTTTT. This encodes CASSLDYRRRDAGELFF. The chain has TRBV7-2 and TRBJ2-2, with D tentatively TRBD2 (6 bases). This CDR3 is 17 amino acids long. Trimming stripped 1 base from V and 6 bases from J, with 18 bases between. CDR1 and CDR2 from the germline V gene are SGHTA and FQGNSA.

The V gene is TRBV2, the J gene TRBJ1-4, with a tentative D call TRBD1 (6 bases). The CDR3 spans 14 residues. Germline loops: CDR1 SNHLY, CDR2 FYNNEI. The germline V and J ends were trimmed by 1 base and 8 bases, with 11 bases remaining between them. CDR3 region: CASSEGGGREKLFF. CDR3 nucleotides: TGTGCCAGCAGTGAAGGCGGGGGCAGGGAAAAACTGTTTTTT.

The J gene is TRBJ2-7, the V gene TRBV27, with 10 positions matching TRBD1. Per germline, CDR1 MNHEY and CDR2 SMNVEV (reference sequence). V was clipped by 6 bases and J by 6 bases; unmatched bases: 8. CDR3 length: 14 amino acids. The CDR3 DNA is TGTGCCAGCAGGGGGGACAGGGGAGTCGCCGAGCAGTACGTC. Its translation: CASRGDRGVAEQYV.

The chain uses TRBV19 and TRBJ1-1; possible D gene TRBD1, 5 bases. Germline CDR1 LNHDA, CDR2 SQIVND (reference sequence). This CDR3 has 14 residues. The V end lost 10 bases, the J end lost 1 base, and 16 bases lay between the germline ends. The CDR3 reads CATARQSTNTEAFF. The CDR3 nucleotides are TGTGCCACCGCCCGACAGAGCACGAACACTGAAGCTTTCTTT.

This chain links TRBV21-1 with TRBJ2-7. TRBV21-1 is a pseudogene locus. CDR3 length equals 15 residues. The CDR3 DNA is TGTGCCAGCAGGAAGGGTAAGAAAGAGAACTACGAGCAGTACGTC. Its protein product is CASRKGKKENYEQYV.

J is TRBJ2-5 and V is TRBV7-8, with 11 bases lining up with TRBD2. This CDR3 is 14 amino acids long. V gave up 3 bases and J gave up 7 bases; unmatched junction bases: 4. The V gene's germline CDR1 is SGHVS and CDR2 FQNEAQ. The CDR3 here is CASSLTSGAGTQYF. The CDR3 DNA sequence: TGTGCCAGCAGCTTGACTAGCGGGGCAGGGACCCAGTACTTC.

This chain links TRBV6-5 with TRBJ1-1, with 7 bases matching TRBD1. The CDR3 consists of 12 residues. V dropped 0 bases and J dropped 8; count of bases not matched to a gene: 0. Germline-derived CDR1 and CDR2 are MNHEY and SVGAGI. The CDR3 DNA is TGTGCCAGCAGTTACTCGACAGGGGAAGCTTTCTTT. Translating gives CASSYSTGEAFF.